The sequence of this T cell receptor (beta chain) was determined in a study of shared clonotypes between healthy human individuals. Across the study: Researchers drew samples from two women and a few men aged 18 to 49. General study results and limits: The study sampled only blood, and tissue repertoires likely differ.

Clones were read by immunoSEQ multiplex PCR, and TCRdb kept only the in-frame ones, dropping some. Counted here are about 2 million clones, about 95% occurring once; the ten biggest clones make up roughly 0.13%. As to this clone: What it binds is not known.

The CDR3 consists of 13 residues. Unmatched junction bases numbered 4, after V lost 2 bases and J lost 9 bases. Germline V lookup: CDR1 SGHAT, CDR2 FQDESV (reference sequence). Sequences were obtained from naive CD4+ T cells sorted from blood. Subset in this sample: CD45RA+ positively selected. The chain couples TRBV11-1 to TRBJ2-1; TRBD1 agrees at 7 bases. The clonotype comes from a man aged 18-30 years in good health. Here the CDR3 reads CASSLTGAGEQFF. In DNA, the CDR3 is TGTGCCAGCAGCTTAACAGGGGCGGGTGAGCAGTTCTTC.